This T cell receptor (beta chain) was sequenced during a study of cytomegalovirus exposure and HLA in healthy donors. The study drew the donors from its approximately 130-subject validation cohort, separate from the 666-subject first cohort. A note on this clone: Its specificity is unknown.

The junction had 16 bases not matched to a gene; V was cut back by 2 bases and J by 10 bases. The length of the CDR3 is 17 residues. Germline CDR1 and CDR2: MDHEN and SYDVKM. The data were produced by immunoSEQ multiplex PCR, yet TCRdb's version contains in-frame clones alone and is incomplete. This table has about 170,000 clones, 80% to 90% appearing once. Study-level results: TCR beta chains numbering more than 150 were designated cytomegalovirus-associated. In vitro assays verified that a few CMV-associated chains recognized CMV antigens specifically. Rarity held for most TCR sequences, but there were some public TCRs that occurred in many donors.

Input material: PBMCs. This receptor was identified in a woman between 25 and 40 years old in good health and CMV-seronegative. The chain is built from TRBV28 and TRBJ1-4; 7 bases agree with TRBD1. The CDR3 nucleotides are TGTGCCAGCAGTTTAACGGACAGGCAGGTTGAGCCCGGAAAACTGTTTTTT. It yields the protein CASSLTDRQVEPGKLFF.